The clone carrying this T cell receptor beta chain was detected only once. The data stem from a study of OX40 agonist ivuxolimab in advanced cancers. TCRdb keeps only in-frame clones here, not all; method: immunoSEQ multiplex PCR. Of 40,000 to 45,000 clones listed, about four fifths are singletons. Germline V CDR1 and CDR2: SNHLY, FYNNEI. The CDR3 has 13 amino acids. With V trimmed by 5 bases and J by 8 bases, 6 bases remained unmatched. Sequences were derived from CD4+ or CD8+ T cells sorted from blood, sampled in a trial of the OX40 agonist ivuxolimab. V usage is TRBV2 and J usage is TRBJ1-2; TRBD1 matches at 9 bases. The source is an adult with an advanced solid tumor such as melanoma, head and neck, liver or kidney cancer. The DNA of the CDR3 is TGTGCCAGCAGTCAACAGGGGGCGTACGGCTACACCTTC. Protein: CASSQQGAYGYTF.